These 6 T cell receptor beta chains share one sample of origin, sequenced in a study of chemoradiotherapy in HPV16-positive cancers. Using immunoSEQ multiplex PCR, the repertoire was profiled, and TCRdb retains in-frame clones only, with some absent. Among thousands of clones listed, 70% to 80% were seen once. This material was obtained from a patient who underwent chemoradiotherapy. The receptors come from a human donor with HPV-associated anogenital cancer.

CDR3 nucleotides: TGTGCCAGCAGCTTAAACAGGGGGTTGGACGAGCAGTACTTC. Encoded protein: CASSLNRGLDEQYF. This chain connects TRBV7-2 to TRBJ2-7, with 8 nucleotides matching TRBD1. The CDR3 is 14 amino acids. Trimming at V came to 2 bases and at J to 5 bases, leaving 5 bases not matched to a gene. Germline CDR1 is SGHTA and CDR2 is FQGNSA.

The chain has TRBV5-1 and TRBJ2-2; D uncertain. The V gene lost 1 base and the J gene lost 1 base, with 8 bases spanning the gap. CDR1 and CDR2 from the germline V gene are SGHRS and YFSETQ. There are 15 residues in the CDR3. DNA of the CDR3: TGCGCCAGCAGCTTGAACAATCTGAACACCGGGGAGCTGTTTTTT. It yields the protein CASSLNNLNTGELFF.

This clone was found once. The V and J genes are TRBV4-1 and TRBJ2-1; D call uncertain. Germline CDR1 is MGHRA and CDR2 is YSYEKL. CDR3 length: 17 residues. Trimming took 2 bases from V and 0 from J, leaving 14 bases between them. The CDR3 loop is CASSQSPGLSSYNEQFF. The CDR3 nucleotides are TGCGCCAGCAGCCAATCCCCGGGCCTCTCCTCCTACAATGAGCAGTTCTTC.

This chain connects TRBV5-1 to TRBJ2-7; D may be TRBD1 or TRBD2 (7 bases each). The germline V gene encodes CDR1 SGHRS and CDR2 YFSETQ. The germline V and J ends were trimmed by 4 bases and 5 bases, with 16 bases remaining between them. The length of the CDR3 is 14 residues. The CDR3: CASSGGLGGHEQYF. CDR3 nucleotide sequence: TGCGCCAGCAGCGGCGGACTAGGGGGCCACGAGCAGTACTTC.

The chain is built from TRBV4-3 and TRBJ2-2; D might be TRBD2 (6 bases). Germline lookup yields CDR1 LGHNA and CDR2 YSLEER. This CDR3 is built from 14 residues. The V and J ends lost 6 bases and 1 base respectively, with 9 bases between them. CDR3 loop: CASRRLVNTGELFF. The CDR3 DNA is TGCGCCAGCAGACGACTAGTGAACACCGGGGAGCTGTTTTTT.

The chain is built from TRBV7-9 and TRBJ2-3, with D uncertain. With 0 bases removed from V and 2 bases from J, the gap between germline ends came to 6 bases. The CDR3 has 14 residues. In germline, CDR1 is SEHNR, CDR2 FQNEAQ (reference sequence). The CDR3 DNA reads as TGTGCCAGCAGCTTAGCGGGAATCACAGATACGCAGTATTTT. Protein product: CASSLAGITDTQYF.